Following are 15 T cell receptor beta chains from one sample sequenced in a study of blood T cell repertoires in COVID-19 (dated by TCRdb to the early 2020s). Library preparation employed the immunoSEQ multiplex PCR assay. TCRdb retrieved this table from immuneACCESS and kept in-frame rearrangements only. Not all clones are present; in checked studies, unresolved V genes account for under half, and no reason is known for the remainder. The sample includes some 110,000 clones, with approximately 86% observed a single time. Clones ranked in the top ten supply approximately 4.7% of the sample. Sequenced input: peripheral blood. The source is a man aged 40-49 years with acute or convalescent COVID-19.

V gene TRBV7-2 combines with J gene TRBJ2-7; a weak D match, TRBD2 (6 bases). CDR1 is SGHTA and CDR2 is FQGNSA in the germline V gene. The V and J ends lost 2 bases and 3 bases respectively, with 11 bases between them. This CDR3 has 14 amino acids. The CDR3 is CASSLSLASYEQYF. CDR3 nucleotide sequence: TGTGCCAGCAGCTTATCGCTAGCGAGCTACGAGCAGTACTTC.

This clone was detected a few times. Here the CDR3 reads CATSRLREKQIHEKLFF. The DNA for the CDR3 is TGTGCCACCAGCCGATTACGGGAAAAGCAGATCCATGAAAAACTGTTTTTT. The chain joins TRBV15 to TRBJ1-4, with unresolved D. V dropped 5 bases and J dropped 6 bases, with 22 bases sitting between them. This CDR3 contains 17 residues. Looked up from germline, CDR1 is LNHNV and CDR2 is YYDKDF (reference sequence).

The chain employs TRBV7-2 and TRBJ1-6; the D is unclear. Germline V gene lookup returns CDR1 SGHTA and CDR2 FQGNSA. The V end lost 1 base, the J end lost 4 bases, and 11 bases lay between the germline ends. CDR3 size: 16 residues. This CDR3 is CASSLDGLSYNSPLHF. The CDR3 coding sequence is TGTGCCAGCAGCTTAGATGGCTTATCATATAATTCACCCCTCCACTTT. Complete variable domain (other parts from reference TRBV7-2 and TRBJ1-6): GAGVSQSPSNKVTEKGKDVELRCDPISGHTALYWYRQSLGQGLEFLIYFQGNSAPDKSGLPSDRFSAERTGGSVSTLTIQRTQQEDSAVYLCASSLDGLSYNSPLHFGNGTRLTVT.

The chain joins TRBV5-1 to TRBJ1-1; 8 nucleotides align to TRBD1. In germline, CDR1 is SGHRS, CDR2 YFSETQ. Trimming removed 3 bases from V and 5 bases from J; junction bases left unmatched: 15. This CDR3 region has 17 residues. The CDR3 DNA reads TGCGCCAGCAGCTCCACTAACCCCGGGACAGGTAGGACTGAAGCTTTCTTT. It encodes CASSSTNPGTGRTEAFF.

The chain joins TRBV11-2 to TRBJ2-7; no clear D gene. V shed 0 bases and J shed 2 bases, with 5 bases lying between them. The CDR3 totals 13 residues. CDR1 SGHAT and CDR2 FQNNGV come from the germline V gene. CDR3 nucleotides: TGTGCCAGCAGCTTAGAGCGAACCTACGAGCAGTACTTC. Amino acids: CASSLERTYEQYF.

The DNA for the CDR3 is TGTGCCATCAGTGATCGGGACACATATGGCTACACCTTC. It codes for CAISDRDTYGYTF. The V and J genes are TRBV10-3 and TRBJ1-2; tentative D call: TRBD1 (6 bases). The germline V and J ends were trimmed by 3 bases and 5 bases, with 10 bases remaining between them. Per the germline V gene, CDR1 is ENHRY and CDR2 is SYGVKD. The CDR3 is 13 residues long.

The gene calls are TRBV7-2 and TRBJ2-5; weak D call: TRBD2 (7 bases). The germline CDR1 and CDR2 sequences are SGHTA and FQGNSA. Trimming pared 0 bases from V and 4 bases from J, leaving 15 bases between. The CDR3 loop spans 16 amino acids. CDR3 amino acids: CASSLAGGPTRETQYF. CDR3 bases: TGTGCCAGCAGCTTAGCCGGGGGGCCAACCCGAGAGACCCAGTACTTC.

This clone was picked up one time. This rearrangement joins TRBV24-1 to TRBJ2-1, with 7 bases identical to TRBD1. CDR1 KGHDR and CDR2 SFDVKD come from the germline V gene. The V and J ends lost 4 bases and 4 bases, in that order; junction bases with no gene match: 3. CDR3 length: 14 residues. This CDR3 is CATSEGDRYNEQFF. CDR3 sequence (DNA): TGTGCCACCAGTGAAGGGGACAGATACAATGAGCAGTTCTTC.

The chain joins TRBV20-1 to TRBJ1-5; weak D call: TRBD1 (5 bases). Germline V CDR1 and CDR2: DFQATT, SNEGSKA (reference sequence). The V end was cut by 3 bases, the J end by 7 bases, with 13 bases between. This CDR3 comprises 13 residues. CDR3 sequence (DNA): TGCAGTGCTAGTTTGGGGCCCCGGCAGCCCCAGCATTTT. It translates to CSASLGPRQPQHF.

The V and J genes are TRBV19 and TRBJ1-5, with a weak D call TRBD1 (5 bases). The CDR3 has 15 amino acids. Germline CDR1 LNHDA, CDR2 SQIVND (reference sequence). V was trimmed by 6 bases and J by 8 bases, leaving 20 bases between them. This CDR3 is CASRPWEGMRKPQHF. CDR3 sequence (DNA): TGTGCCAGTAGACCTTGGGAGGGGATGAGAAAGCCCCAGCATTTT.

The chain joins TRBV19 to TRBJ1-1, with TRBD1 as a possible D gene (6 bases). CDR3 length: 16 residues. From germline, CDR1 is LNHDA and CDR2 SQIVND (reference sequence). The germline V and J ends were trimmed by 3 bases and 1 base, with 15 bases remaining between them. The CDR3 DNA reads as TGTGCCAGTAGTATGCGGGGGGACACAGGGAACACTGAAGCTTTCTTT. Its translation: CASSMRGDTGNTEAFF.

V gene TRBV6-5 combines with J gene TRBJ2-5; 8 nucleotides match TRBD2. The CDR3 spans 15 residues. Germline-derived CDR1 and CDR2 are MNHEY and SVGAGI. Trimming at V came to 10 bases and at J to 1 base, leaving 11 bases not matched to a gene. The CDR3: CANQFASGSQETQYF. The CDR3 nucleotides are TGTGCCAACCAGTTCGCTAGCGGGTCCCAAGAGACCCAGTACTTC.

The chain couples TRBV15 to TRBJ2-4; 8 bases align to TRBD1. The V gene end was trimmed by 4 bases and the J gene end by 5 bases; junction bases not matched to a gene: 13. This CDR3 is 17 amino acids long. Germline assignment: CDR1 LNHNV and CDR2 YYDKDF (reference sequence). The CDR3 loop is CATSKEPGGWGENIQYF. CDR3 sequence (DNA): TGTGCCACCAGCAAGGAGCCAGGGGGCTGGGGGGAAAACATTCAGTACTTC.

The V and J genes are TRBV4-1 and TRBJ2-5, with D unclear. Germline values: CDR1 MGHRA, CDR2 YSYEKL. This CDR3 has 14 residues. Trimming took off 0 bases at V and 5 bases at J, with 10 bases between the two ends. CDR3 sequence (DNA): TGCGCCAGCAGCCAAGATTCAGTATCGGAGACCCAGTACTTC. Its translation is CASSQDSVSETQYF.

This chain uses TRBV30 with TRBJ2-7; 9 positions match TRBD1. CDR1 is GTSNPN and CDR2 is SVGIG in the germline V gene (reference sequence). After removal of 2 bases from V and 1 base from J, the junction contained 9 bases not matched to a gene. This CDR3 comprises 16 residues. The CDR3 DNA follows: TGTGCCTGGAGTCATTGGGGGGGGACAGGGTCCTACGAGCAGTACTTC. Protein sequence: CAWSHWGGTGSYEQYF.